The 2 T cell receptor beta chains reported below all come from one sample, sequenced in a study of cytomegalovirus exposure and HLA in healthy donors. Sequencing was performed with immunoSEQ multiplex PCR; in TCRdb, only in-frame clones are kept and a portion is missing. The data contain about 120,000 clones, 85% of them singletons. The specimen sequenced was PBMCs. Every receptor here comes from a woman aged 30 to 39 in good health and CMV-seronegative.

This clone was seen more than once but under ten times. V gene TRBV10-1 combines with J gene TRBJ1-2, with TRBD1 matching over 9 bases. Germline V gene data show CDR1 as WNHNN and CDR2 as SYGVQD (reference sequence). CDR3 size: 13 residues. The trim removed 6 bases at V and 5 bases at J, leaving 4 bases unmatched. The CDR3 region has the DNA TGCGCCAGCAGACTACAGGGGGCGTATGGCTACACCTTC. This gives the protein CASRLQGAYGYTF.

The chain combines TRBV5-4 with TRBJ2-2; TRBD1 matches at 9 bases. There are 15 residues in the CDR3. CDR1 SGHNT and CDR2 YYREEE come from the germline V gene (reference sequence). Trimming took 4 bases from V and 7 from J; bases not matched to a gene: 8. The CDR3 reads CASSTQTGGHGELFF. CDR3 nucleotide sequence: TGTGCCAGCAGCACCCAGACAGGGGGGCACGGGGAGCTGTTTTTT.